This T cell receptor (beta chain) is from a study of T cell responses to AZD1222 COVID-19 vaccine. The wider study: Second-dose groups at about 4 or about 12 weeks were pooled.

The CDR3 spans 16 residues. The J segment lost 4 bases and the V segment lost 0 bases, leaving 8 bases of the junction unmatched. In germline, CDR1 is SGHNT, CDR2 YYREEE (reference sequence). Assay: immunoSEQ multiplex PCR; the TCRdb copy retains only in-frame clones and omits some. The table has about 97,000 clones, 70% to 90% seen once. The receptor's source is an adult in good health. The specimen was peripheral blood, collected on day 0 of AZD1222 vaccination. J is TRBJ2-7 and V is TRBV5-4; TRBD1 agrees at 9 bases. CDR3 in DNA: TGTGCCAGCAGCTTGGCCACAGGGGGCAAAATGTACGAGCAGTACTTC. Translation gives CASSLATGGKMYEQYF.